This TCR beta chain was captured in a study of OX40 agonist ivuxolimab in advanced cancers. TCRdb's copy holds only in-frame clones and misses some; the assay was immunoSEQ multiplex PCR. Seen here are some 37,000 clones, around 90% observed once, and the top ten hold less than 5%. Germline CDR1 reads MNHEY; CDR2 reads SVGAGI. V lost 6 bases to trimming and J lost 7 bases; unmatched junction nucleotides: 6. The CDR3 runs to 15 residues. The clonotype was recovered from an adult with an advanced solid tumor such as melanoma, head and neck, liver or kidney cancer. The chain is built from TRBV6-5 and TRBJ2-1; 13 bases are shared with TRBD2. Sequencing was performed on CD4+ or CD8+ T cells sorted from blood, taken in a trial of the OX40 agonist ivuxolimab. CDR3 coding DNA: TGTGCCAGCAGCCAACTAGCGGGAGGGCCAAATGAGCAGTTCTTC. Translated: CASSQLAGGPNEQFF.